The clone carrying this T cell receptor (beta chain) occurred many times. All sequencing subjects had displayed CD8+CD57+ cell expansion on flow cytometry. V lost 6 bases and J lost 6; bases outside the gene matches: 7. The CDR3 totals 13 residues. In germline, CDR1 is DFQATT, CDR2 SNEGSKA (reference sequence). The sample is drawn from a study of CD8+CD57+ T cells in acquired aplastic anemia. According to the study, genomic DNA was the template for TCR beta VDJ and CDR3 profiling. Via MiXCR, TCRdb re-called the reads, giving one row per CDR3 protein. The table shows around 170,000 distinct CDR3 sequences, with around half occurring only once.

J is TRBJ1-4 and V is TRBV20-1; 7 bases are shared with TRBD1. This TCR was sampled from a human donor with aplastic anemia. The sequencing sample was made of sorted CD4+, CD8+, or CD8+CD57+ T cells (not recorded which) from PBMCs. The CDR3 DNA is TGCAGTGCCTTTAGACAGGGAGATGAAAAACTGTTTTTT. Its translation: CSAFRQGDEKLFF.